The entry below describes one T cell receptor (beta chain). This clone was seen only a few times. This receptor's antigen is unknown. No base qualities exist here, and no much larger clone lies one base off it. The data derive from a study of blood T cell repertoires in COVID-19 (dated by TCRdb to 2018 to 2020). The study in broad terms: Collaborator samples came from the United States, Italy and Spain and covered acute and convalescent phases of COVID-19. The prospective study material was composed of cDNA or gDNA derived from T cells, B-cell-depleted T cells, or PBMCs. The dataset comprised deeply sampled blood TCRbeta repertoires from subjects exposed to, actively infected with, or recovered from COVID-19. The repertoires were released in a freely available public database intended as a resource for research on the immune response to SARS-CoV-2. Samples were obtained from the ongoing ImmuneRACE study (first 160 participants) and from roughly 1,300 subjects provided by 6 global collaborators. Nearly every sample came with metadata listing a de-identified subject ID, COVID-19 status, age in years and sex. Where available, HLA class I and class II types were taken from metadata supplied by the sample provider and were not determined by assay-based typing.

From its cysteine to its phenylalanine, the CDR3 spans 15 amino acids. Only the CDR3 region is kept as DNA, spanning 45 bases read in frame from base 1. Here V drops 3 bases and J drops 3 bases, and the junction holds 6 bases not matched to any gene. CDR1 is given as SGHDT and CDR2 as YYEEEE, both from the germline V gene. General study outcomes and caveats: How much clinical and demographic metadata was included differed by source and by participant, and the metadata was provided uncurated.

Each collaborating institution followed its own protocols to collect whole blood in K2EDTA tubes. For TCRbeta analysis, collaborator samples were shipped as frozen whole blood, as isolated PBMCs, or as DNA extracted from either sample type. TCRbeta CDR3 regions were amplified from genomic DNA using the immunoSEQ Assay, a bias-controlled multiplex PCR. The original methods were these. Within the assay, amplification of reference gene primers was used to estimate how many nucleated cells each sample contained. To quantify the absolute abundance of each unique TCRbeta CDR3 rearrangement, sequence reads were collapsed and filtered. For each sample, productive Simpson clonality was calculated as the square root of Simpson's diversity index over productive rearrangements. Held by TCRdb, this immuneACCESS table contains in-frame sequences only and omits some clones. Under half of the omission traces to an unresolved V gene where checked; the cause of the rest is unknown. That table supplies the V and J calls and clone size; D and trimming were determined from the DNA. Within this sample are around 110,000 clones, with 80% to 90% of them counted one time only. Of the sample, almost 4.5% is held by the ten largest clones.

Sequenced: peripheral blood. This sequence uses TRBV5-6 and TRBJ1-3, and 7 bases in between align with TRBD1. The TCR comes from a man aged 40-55 years with acute or convalescent COVID-19. The CDR3 loop reads CASSSDRAYGNTIYF. The bases read TGTGCCAGCAGCTCCGACAGGGCTTATGGAAACACCATATATTTT.